This T cell receptor beta chain was observed in a study of breast tumors, draining lymph nodes, adjacent tissues. Findings and caveats of the study: Tumor and nontumor repertoires were significantly more similar in luminal-like than in basal-like breast cancer. Data only fit, rather than demonstrated, lymph node origin of most tumor T cells. Most tumor T cells seemingly derive from lymph node, then expand in tumor.

Each CDR3 protein gets one entry after TCRdb re-called the multiplex PCR reads with MiXCR. This table has around 250,000 distinct CDR3 sequences, 30% to 35% appearing once. Samples came from axillary lymph nodes draining the breast cancer. Germline CDR1 reads GTSNPN; CDR2 reads SVGIG (reference sequence). The CDR3 sequence is 17 residues long. Trimming left V 2 bases short and J 2 bases short, with 19 bases between. This clonotype was picked up many times. Antigen: not known. This receptor was taken from a female donor with breast cancer. Some clones in this sample may be carry-over from other donors' samples. Sequencing used axillary lymph node tissue. The chain combines TRBV30 with TRBJ1-5; D might be TRBD1 (5 bases). The CDR3 protein is CAWSTGPRGRGNQPQHF. As DNA, the CDR3 is TGTGCCTGGAGTACCGGCCCCCGGGGGAGGGGCAATCAGCCCCAGCATTTT.